This T cell receptor beta chain was profiled in a study of shared clonotypes between healthy human individuals. Study-wide results and limits: A handful of donors showed sharing of 4.5% to 6% of naive CD4 clonotypes. Apart from blood, nothing was sampled; tissue repertoires likely differ.

Here immunoSEQ multiplex PCR was the method, and the copy in TCRdb shows in-frame clones only, minus some. In the table there are some 2,500,000 clones, around 93% of which are singletons. Details on this clone: Its antigen remains unknown.

The V gene lost 3 bases and the J gene lost 0 bases, with 14 bases spanning the gap. The length of the CDR3 is 17 residues. Germline V gives CDR1 MRHNA, CDR2 SNTAGT. V and J are TRBV6-4 and TRBJ2-2; the D call may be TRBD1 or TRBD2 (6 bases each). The sequence came from a man between 18 and 29 years old in good health. Some clones in this sample may be carry-over from other donors' samples. Material: naive CD4+ T cells from PBMCs. Described subset: CD45RA+ positively selected. CDR3 region: CASSDGVGGTNTGELFF. The CDR3 nucleotides are TGTGCCAGCAGTGATGGGGTAGGGGGGACGAACACCGGGGAGCTGTTTTTT.